These 28 T cell receptor beta chains were all obtained from the same sample, sequenced in a study of blood T cell repertoires in COVID-19. TCRdb keeps only in-frame clones here, not all; method: immunoSEQ multiplex PCR. The sample holds about 40,000 clones, 80% to 90% seen once. Sequencing was performed on peripheral blood. The receptor set was obtained from a human donor in a cohort sampled during active COVID-19.

The gene calls are TRBV5-1 and TRBJ1-1; 9 positions match TRBD1. Germline lookup yields CDR1 SGHRS and CDR2 YFSETQ. The J segment lost 4 bases and the V segment lost 0 bases, leaving 7 bases of the junction unmatched. This CDR3 has 16 amino acids. The DNA for the CDR3 is TGCGCCAGCAGCTTGGGAACAGGGGGCAGGGGCACTGAAGCTTTCTTT. Amino acid sequence: CASSLGTGGRGTEAFF. The complete variable domain, with remaining parts taken from reference TRBV5-1 and TRBJ1-1, reads KAGVTQTPRYLIKTRGQQVTLSCSPISGHRSVSWYQQTPGQGLQFLFEYFSETQRNKGNFPGRFSGRQFSNSRSEMNVSTLELGDSALYLCASSLGTGGRGTEAFFGQGTRLTVV.

This clone was found once. This chain links TRBV6-5 with TRBJ2-7; 11 bases fit TRBD2. CDR1 and CDR2 from the germline V gene are MNHEY and SVGAGI. V shed 6 bases and J 4 bases; nucleotides not matched to a gene: 8. The CDR3 consists of 15 residues. CDR3 residues: CASSLLAGGIYEQYF. The CDR3 bases are TGTGCCAGCAGCCTTCTAGCGGGGGGAATTTACGAGCAGTACTTC.

The chain uses TRBV7-9 and TRBJ2-3; TRBD2 matches 12 bases. CDR3 length equals 14 residues. Germline V gene lookup returns CDR1 SEHNR and CDR2 FQNEAQ (reference sequence). After removal of 4 bases from V and 10 bases from J, the junction contained 6 bases not matched to a gene. DNA for the CDR3: TGTGCCAGCAGCTCAGAAGGACTAGCGGGGCCGCAGTATTTT. Residues: CASSSEGLAGPQYF.

V gene TRBV5-5 combines with J gene TRBJ1-5; 7 positions agree with TRBD1. The CDR3 loop spans 15 amino acids. The germline V gene encodes CDR1 SGHKS and CDR2 YYEKEE (reference sequence). V dropped 4 bases and J dropped 6; count of bases not matched to a gene: 10. The CDR3 nucleotides are TGTGCCAGCAGCCCCGGGACAGACCCCGTTCAGCCCCAGCATTTT. Its translation is CASSPGTDPVQPQHF.

The chain joins TRBV19 to TRBJ2-4; D remains ambiguous. Germline-derived CDR1 and CDR2 are LNHDA and SQIVND (reference sequence). The CDR3 runs to 14 residues. V shed 9 bases and J shed 0 bases, with 12 bases lying between them. The CDR3 nucleotides are TGTGCCAGCACTTCGACACTAGCCAAAAACATTCAGTACTTC. Translated, it gives CASTSTLAKNIQYF. The full variable domain, rest sourced from reference TRBV19 and TRBJ2-4, is DGGITQSPKYLFRKEGQNVTLSCEQNLNHDAMYWYRQDPGQGLRLIYYSQIVNDFQKGDIAEGYSVSREKKESFPLTVTSAQKNPTAFYLCASTSTLAKNIQYFGAGTRLSVL.

This rearrangement joins TRBV3-1 (or the pseudogene TRBV3-2) to TRBJ2-2; D is undetermined. CDR1 is LGHDT, CDR2 YNNKEL, per germline (reference sequence). The CDR3 has 15 residues. V lost 2 bases and J lost 1, with 8 bases in between. The CDR3 here is CASSQSSGNTGELFF. For the CDR3, the DNA is TGTGCCAGCAGCCAATCCTCCGGGAACACCGGGGAGCTGTTTTTT.

The CDR3 is CASSLWRAGGVNGYTF. For the CDR3, the DNA is TGTGCCAGCAGCTTATGGAGGGCTGGGGGGGTAAATGGCTACACCTTC. The chain has TRBV7-8 and TRBJ1-2; a possible D gene is TRBD1 (5 bases). The CDR3 loop spans 16 amino acids. Germline V gene sequence: CDR1 SGHVS, CDR2 FQNEAQ. The V end was cut by 2 bases, the J end by 6 bases, with 19 bases between.

By sample fraction, this clone is medium-sized. This chain links TRBV7-9 with TRBJ1-1; D is uncertain. V was shortened by 3 bases and J by 0 bases, with 8 bases between the two germline ends. The CDR3 runs to 14 residues. Germline V lookup: CDR1 SEHNR, CDR2 FQNEAQ (reference sequence). The CDR3 reads CASSFDILNTEAFF. CDR3 nucleotides: TGTGCCAGCAGCTTTGACATATTGAACACTGAAGCTTTCTTT.

The chain has TRBV5-4 and TRBJ2-5; 15 bases align to TRBD2. Germline V gene sequence: CDR1 SGHNT, CDR2 YYREEE (reference sequence). Trimming took 4 bases from V and 5 from J; bases not matched to a gene: 3. This CDR3 has 15 amino acids. CDR3 bases: TGTGCCAGCAGCCTTGGACTAGCGGGGGGGGAGACCCAGTACTTC. Amino acids: CASSLGLAGGETQYF.

The chain recombines TRBV2 with TRBJ2-5; 10 bases match TRBD1. The CDR3 covers 15 residues. CDR1 is SNHLY and CDR2 is FYNNEI in the germline V gene. Trimming took 5 bases from V and 2 from J; bases not matched to a gene: 5. CDR3 residues: CASSRQGAGQETQYF. CDR3 DNA: TGTGCCAGCAGTAGACAGGGGGCAGGGCAAGAGACCCAGTACTTC. Together with reference TRBV2 and TRBJ2-5, the CDR3 gives the full variable domain: EPEVTQTPSHQVTQMGQEVILRCVPISNHLYFYWYRQILGQKVEFLVSFYNNEISEKSEIFDDQFSVERPDGSNFTLKIRSTKLEDSAMYFCASSRQGAGQETQYFGPGTRLLVL.

The J gene is TRBJ1-1, the V gene TRBV5-1; 11 nucleotides agree with TRBD1. The CDR3 length is 15 residues. After removal of 4 bases from V and 1 base from J, the junction contained 3 bases not matched to a gene. The germline V gene encodes CDR1 SGHRS and CDR2 YFSETQ. CDR3 loop: CASSQDRGRNTEAFF. The CDR3 nucleotides read TGCGCCAGCAGCCAGGACAGGGGGCGGAACACTGAAGCTTTCTTT.

V usage is TRBV6-6 and J usage is TRBJ2-7; 7 bases are a match to TRBD1. CDR1 and CDR2 (germline): MNHNY, SVGAGI (reference sequence). This CDR3 has 13 amino acids. The V and J ends lost 5 bases and 2 bases, in that order; junction bases with no gene match: 3. The CDR3 is CASSPTGPYEQYF. CDR3 DNA: TGTGCCAGCAGTCCGACAGGGCCCTACGAGCAGTACTTC.

The chain combines TRBV6-1 with TRBJ2-5; tentatively, D is TRBD2 (5 bases). Germline-derived CDR1 and CDR2 are MNHNS and SASEGT. The CDR3 totals 13 residues. V lost 2 bases and J 5 bases, leaving 9 bases between the germline ends. The CDR3 loop is CASSESRRETQYF. CDR3 coding DNA: TGTGCCAGCAGTGAATCAAGGAGGGAGACCCAGTACTTC.

V is TRBV11-3 and J is TRBJ2-2, with D possibly matching TRBD2 (6 bases). Germline CDR1 is SGHNT and CDR2 is YENEEA. The CDR3 consists of 16 residues. V was clipped by 5 bases and J by 0 bases, with 13 bases between them. CDR3 DNA sequence: TGTGCCAGCAGCCTCTACGGGGGACCGAACACCGGGGAGCTGTTTTTT. Its translation is CASSLYGGPNTGELFF.

This clone showed up just once. This chain links TRBV4-1 with TRBJ2-6; D is uncertain. The germline gives CDR1 MGHRA, CDR2 YSYEKL. Trimming shortened V by 1 base and J by 2 bases, and 9 bases separated the two germline ends. CDR3 length equals 16 residues. The CDR3 region has the DNA TGCGCCAGCAGCCAAGTAGGAGTGACTGGGGCCAACGTCCTGACTTTC. Translating it yields CASSQVGVTGANVLTF.

This rearrangement joins TRBV6-4 to TRBJ1-4, with D unclear. V lost 2 bases and J 8 bases, leaving 9 bases between the germline ends. The germline gives CDR1 MRHNA, CDR2 SNTAGT. The CDR3 runs 13 residues. CDR3 residues: CASSDRAGEKLFF. In DNA, the CDR3 is TGTGCCAGCAGTGACAGGGCGGGGGAAAAACTGTTTTTT.

V gene TRBV18 combines with J gene TRBJ1-5; 8 positions agree with TRBD1. This CDR3 spans 16 amino acids. CDR1 KGHSH and CDR2 LQKENI come from the germline V gene. After removal of 0 bases from V and 7 bases from J, the junction contained 8 bases not matched to a gene. This CDR3 is CASSPPRQGMKQPQHF. The CDR3 DNA reads TGTGCCAGCTCACCACCGAGACAGGGGATGAAACAGCCCCAGCATTTT.

DNA for the CDR3: TGTGCCAGCAGTCCCCCGGGAGGACTAAACACTGAAGCTTTCTTT. Translation: CASSPPGGLNTEAFF. The V gene is TRBV6-5, the J gene TRBJ1-1; no clear D gene. V gave up 5 bases and J gave up 2 bases, with 15 bases separating them. This CDR3 spans 15 amino acids. The V gene's germline CDR1 is MNHEY and CDR2 SVGAGI.

A few counts support this clone. The gene calls are TRBV7-3 and TRBJ1-1, with D perhaps TRBD1 (6 bases). Germline V CDR1 and CDR2: SGHTA, FQGTGA. The V and J ends lost 5 bases and 1 base respectively, with 8 bases between them. This CDR3 has 13 amino acids. This chain's CDR3 is CASSAQGNTEAFF. In DNA form, the CDR3 reads TGTGCCAGCAGCGCACAGGGGAACACTGAAGCTTTCTTT.

In this sample, this clone turned up many times. V is TRBV19 and J is TRBJ1-4; TRBD1 matches at 7 bases. There are 14 residues in the CDR3. V shed 5 bases, J shed 8 bases, and the junction held 8 bases outside the gene matches. Germline V gives CDR1 LNHDA, CDR2 SQIVND (reference sequence). Here the CDR3 DNA reads TGTGCCAGTAGTTCGCAACAGGGGAGCGAAAAACTGTTTTTT. Its protein product is CASSSQQGSEKLFF.

V gene TRBV9 combines with J gene TRBJ2-3; tentative D call: TRBD2 (5 bases). Germline V gene data show CDR1 as SGDLS and CDR2 as YYNGEE. The CDR3 has 15 residues. V lost 4 bases, J lost 2 bases, and 14 bases lay in between. CDR3 amino acids: CASSSPRGYTDTQYF. CDR3 coding DNA: TGTGCCAGCAGCTCGCCTCGGGGATACACAGATACGCAGTATTTT.

V is TRBV14 and J is TRBJ2-1; a possible D gene is TRBD2 (7 bases). The CDR3 covers 16 residues. CDR1 SGHDN and CDR2 FVKESK come from the germline V gene. Deletions cut 2 bases from V and 2 bases from J, with 13 bases between. The CDR3 nucleotides are TGTGCCAGCAGCCAATGGGAGGGGGGGGCCTACAATGAGCAGTTCTTC. Encoded protein: CASSQWEGGAYNEQFF.

The genes are TRBV18 and TRBJ1-6, with TRBD1 matching over 8 bases. The V segment lost 3 bases and the J segment 2 bases; nucleotides outside the gene matches: 3. The CDR3 extends over 16 amino acids. The germline V gene encodes CDR1 KGHSH and CDR2 LQKENI. CDR3 sequence reads: CASSPDRGPYNSPLHF. DNA of the CDR3: TGTGCCAGCTCACCCGACAGGGGCCCCTATAATTCACCCCTCCACTTT.

V gene TRBV5-8 combines with J gene TRBJ2-7, with D possibly being TRBD1 (5 bases). The CDR3 runs to 15 residues. With 0 bases removed from V and 3 bases from J, the gap between germline ends came to 13 bases. Germline V gene data show CDR1 as SGHTS and CDR2 as YDEGEE. In DNA, the CDR3 is TGTGCCAGCAGCTTGGCTCCAGGGCAGGACTACGAGCAGTACTTC. It yields the protein CASSLAPGQDYEQYF.

V is TRBV19 and J is TRBJ1-6; possibly TRBD1 for D (5 bases). Trimming took off 7 bases at V and 10 bases at J, with 20 bases between the two ends. Germline V gene data show CDR1 as LNHDA and CDR2 as SQIVND (reference sequence). The CDR3 is 15 amino acids. DNA for the CDR3: TGTGCCAGTACCGTGCGTTGGGGCACAGAGTCACCCCTCCACTTT. Residues: CASTVRWGTESPLHF.

This clone appeared a single time. This rearrangement joins TRBV19 to TRBJ2-5; TRBD1 is a possible D gene (6 bases). CDR1 and CDR2 from the germline V gene are LNHDA and SQIVND (reference sequence). Trimming left V 4 bases short and J 3 bases short, with 6 bases between. The CDR3 totals 12 residues. CDR3 sequence: CASSNREETQYF. CDR3 DNA sequence: TGTGCCAGTAGTAACAGGGAAGAGACCCAGTACTTC.

The chain carries TRBV5-5 and TRBJ1-3, with a tentative D call TRBD1 (5 bases). The CDR3 consists of 15 residues. Germline V gene data show CDR1 as SGHKS and CDR2 as YYEKEE (reference sequence). V was shortened by 5 bases and J by 0 bases, with 12 bases between the two germline ends. The CDR3 DNA sequence: TGTGCCAGCAGACTCACAGGTCACTCTGGAAACACCATATATTTT. Its protein is CASRLTGHSGNTIYF. The whole variable domain, remainder taken from reference TRBV5-5 and TRBJ1-3, is DAGVTQSPTHLIKTRGQQVTLRCSPISGHKSVSWYQQVLGQGPQFIFQYYEKEERGRGNFPDRFSARQFPNYSSELNVNALLLGDSALYLCASRLTGHSGNTIYFGEGSWLTVV.

This chain uses TRBV10-3 with TRBJ2-1; possibly TRBD2 for D (5 bases). CDR1 and CDR2 (germline): ENHRY, SYGVKD. V was cut by 4 bases and J by 5 bases, with 12 bases left in between. The CDR3 covers 14 residues. In DNA, the CDR3 is TGTGCCATCAGTGGAGGGTCGCGGAACAATGAGCAGTTCTTC. Its protein is CAISGGSRNNEQFF.